These T cell receptor beta chains were read from a single sample in a study of blood T cell repertoires in COVID-19. Sequenced by immunoSEQ multiplex PCR; TCRdb stores in-frame clones only, minus some. This sample carries approximately 270,000 clones, less than 95% of them seen once, and the ten largest clones take 2.5% to 3%. The sequenced material came from PBMCs or T cells enriched from blood (not recorded which). These receptors originate from a man in his forties who had been exposed to COVID-19. Each CDR3 is given with its conserved first and last residue. The D gene is left open where the match is weak. Clone size is stated in some rows and not others, as once, few, many or a class when expanded.

CDR3,V,D,length,size
CASSNTGELFF,TRBV27,NA,11,few
CASSPYPLGGYGYTF,TRBV27,NA,15,NA
CASSLGTDLYEQYF,TRBV27,TRBD1,14,once
CASSLTGGKTQYF,TRBV28,NA,13,NA
CASSGGTEKRQFF,TRBV19,NA,13,NA
CASSYETDLNTEAFF,TRBV7-9,NA,15,NA
CATRQGPNQPQHF,TRBV6-5,TRBD1,13,NA
CASGPQGNTEAFF,TRBV12-5,NA,13,once
CASSGAWEKLFF,TRBV19,NA,12,NA
CASTQGSDGYTF,TRBV25-1,NA,12,NA
CASRRGMNTEAFF,TRBV7-3,NA,13,NA
CASSVAGDNYEQYF,TRBV9,NA,14,once
CASGSRAQGARTDTQYF,TRBV5-4,TRBD1,17,NA
CASSLPGQTYEQYF,TRBV7-9,NA,14,NA
CASSFLGLGAEQYF,TRBV13,NA,14,NA
CASSQGAAWAPLHF,TRBV3-1/TRBV3-2,NA,14,NA
CASSEAGTTYNEQFF,TRBV10-1,NA,15,NA
CASSQDLNTGELFF,TRBV3-1/TRBV3-2,NA,14,NA
CASRGQGREAGPDEQFF,TRBV9,NA,17,once
CASSTGQGFVEQYF,TRBV19,TRBD1,14,NA
CASSFMAGWAYNEQFF,TRBV11-3,NA,16,NA
CASLAALGDEQFF,TRBV5-4,TRBD2,13,NA
CANSRTSGIYNEQFF,TRBV11-1,TRBD2,15,once
CASSVGQGINQPQHF,TRBV9,TRBD1,15,NA
CSVEPREEGDEQFF,TRBV29-1,TRBD2,14,NA
CASSDDSSYEQYF,TRBV10-1,NA,13,NA
CASSDRTSGRGSYEQYF,TRBV19,TRBD2,17,once
CASSQGTSGAQETQYF,TRBV3-1/TRBV3-2,TRBD2,16,NA
CASSSGFTRGNEQFF,TRBV11-3,TRBD1,15,NA
CSARVSEKLFF,TRBV20-1,NA,11,NA
CASSLPGQGETQYF,TRBV19,TRBD1,14,NA
CASSPRTGSNEQFF,TRBV5-1,TRBD1,14,NA
CASSLSHRGNQPQHF,TRBV28,TRBD1,15,NA
CAIRTSYEQYF,TRBV10-3,NA,11,NA
CASSLISEAFF,TRBV12-3/TRBV12-4,NA,11,NA
CSVDSGGNEKLFF,TRBV29-1,NA,13,once
CASSLWGGSNYGYTF,TRBV27,NA,15,NA
CASRPGTHNTGELFF,TRBV5-1,NA,15,NA
CASSFPSGTEAFF,TRBV5-4,NA,13,NA
CASSLVLAGNTGELFF,TRBV11-3,TRBD2,16,NA
CSVAVGYEQYF,TRBV29-1,NA,11,NA
CASSFGGRLFF,TRBV5-1,NA,11,NA
CASSFLGTSGSVPPTRQYF,TRBV27,TRBD2,19,NA
CASSNRVGETQYF,TRBV5-5,NA,13,NA
CASRRSTDTQYF,TRBV27,NA,12,NA
CASSFQDNSPLHF,TRBV7-8,NA,13,NA
CASSYSDRTNYGYTF,TRBV6-5,NA,15,once
CASSRSQGVNTEAFF,TRBV7-9,TRBD1,15,NA
CASSLLPGQGASGELFF,TRBV28,TRBD1,17,NA
CASSSGTAIYEQYF,TRBV28,TRBD1,14,NA
CASRDRSRGKLFF,TRBV28,TRBD1,13,NA
CARLRGNTEAFF,TRBV30,NA,12,NA
CASSYGPGSRETQYF,TRBV6-5,NA,15,NA
CASSNRQAQDQETQYF,TRBV19,NA,16,NA
CAISVGTDNQPQHF,TRBV10-3,TRBD1,14,NA
CASSLRRGQETQYF,TRBV11-2,NA,14,NA
CASSLTGQSTDTQYF,TRBV7-3,NA,15,NA
CASSFGGRNYGNTIYF,TRBV28,NA,16,NA
CASSLPSGSGGTYEQYF,TRBV11-2,TRBD2,17,once